These T cell receptor beta chains were read from a single sample in a study of blood T cell repertoires in COVID-19. Produced via immunoSEQ multiplex PCR; TCRdb's table is partial and in-frame only. The table has approximately 330,000 clones, about 91% seen once. The sample was peripheral blood. The origin of the receptors is a young man with COVID-19, enrolled during active disease. Both conserved end residues are part of each CDR3. The D gene is left open where the match is weak. Clone size, where shown, is once, few, many, or a class for clones that have expanded.

clone_size,d_call,cdr3_length,v_call,j_call,cdr3_aa,cdr3_nt
-,-,14,TRBV28,TRBJ1-4,CASSHREGNEKLFF,TGTGCCAGCAGTCACAGGGAGGGTAATGAAAAACTGTTTTTT
-,-,13,TRBV29-1,TRBJ2-7,CSVDRKDSGEQYF,TGCAGCGTAGACAGGAAAGATTCGGGCGAGCAGTACTTC
-,-,14,TRBV2,TRBJ1-4,CATNQGNLGEKLFF,TGTGCCACCAATCAGGGTAATTTAGGGGAAAAACTGTTTTTT
-,-,14,TRBV4-1,TRBJ2-6,CASSQVLFSNVLTF,TGCGCCAGCAGCCAAGTCTTGTTTTCCAACGTCCTGACTTTC
-,TRBD1,14,TRBV9,TRBJ1-1,CASRPKTGGTEAFF,TGTGCCAGCAGACCGAAAACAGGGGGCACTGAAGCTTTCTTT
-,-,13,TRBV7-2,TRBJ1-1,CASSPRGDTEAFF,TGTGCCAGCAGCCCCCGGGGTGACACTGAAGCTTTCTTT
-,-,12,TRBV30,TRBJ2-7,CAWSVAGVEQYF,TGTGCCTGGAGTGTGGCAGGGGTGGAGCAGTACTTC
few,TRBD1,14,TRBV19,TRBJ1-1,CASRDRGWDTEAFF,TGTGCCAGTAGGGACAGGGGGTGGGACACTGAAGCTTTCTTT
-,-,16,TRBV7-8,TRBJ1-5,CASSLVAAWGDQPQHF,TGTGCCAGCAGCTTAGTGGCGGCGTGGGGGGATCAGCCCCAGCATTTT
-,TRBD1,15,TRBV18,TRBJ2-5,CASSPRTGFKETQYF,TGTGCCAGCTCACCTCGGACAGGGTTTAAAGAGACCCAGTACTTC
-,TRBD1,13,TRBV10-3,TRBJ2-7,CAISAGGLYEQYF,TGTGCCATCAGTGCAGGGGGTCTCTACGAGCAGTACTTC
-,TRBD2,16,TRBV9,TRBJ2-3,CASTLGAGGGTDTQYF,TGTGCCAGCACCCTGGGGGCGGGGGGGGGCACAGATACGCAGTATTTT
-,TRBD1,16,TRBV15,TRBJ1-5,CATSSPRGTGRQPQHF,TGTGCCACCAGTTCTCCGAGGGGGACAGGGCGTCAGCCCCAGCATTTT
-,-,15,TRBV7-9,TRBJ2-7,CASSFEQDSGYEQYF,TGTGCCAGCAGCTTTGAGCAGGACAGCGGCTACGAGCAGTACTTC
-,-,15,TRBV6-5,TRBJ2-5,CASSPLPGMRKTQYF,TGTGCCAGCAGCCCCCTGCCGGGGATGAGGAAGACCCAGTACTTC
-,TRBD1,17,TRBV5-1,TRBJ1-1,CASSPGTVKVLNTEAFF,TGCGCCAGCAGCCCCGGGACAGTTAAGGTCTTGAACACTGAAGCTTTCTTT
-,-,13,TRBV11-2,TRBJ2-1,CASSLDLGDEQFF,TGTGCCAGCAGCTTAGATCTAGGAGACGAGCAGTTCTTC
-,-,15,TRBV6-5,TRBJ1-4,CASRRGQVASEKLFF,TGTGCCAGCCGCCGAGGACAAGTGGCCTCTGAAAAACTGTTTTTT
once,-,14,TRBV6-5,TRBJ1-1,CASSSLTVNTEAFF,TGTGCCAGCAGTTCCCTGACAGTGAACACTGAAGCTTTCTTT
few,TRBD1,15,TRBV24-1,TRBJ2-3,CATSVRDRGTDTQYF,TGTGCCACCAGTGTGAGGGACAGGGGCACAGATACGCAGTATTTT
-,-,12,TRBV2,TRBJ2-7,CASSLEQYEQYF,TGTGCCAGCAGTCTAGAGCAGTACGAGCAGTACTTC
once,-,13,TRBV4-2,TRBJ1-1,CASSQELPGPAFF,TGTGCCAGCAGCCAAGAGTTGCCAGGGCCAGCTTTCTTT
-,TRBD1,16,TRBV5-1,TRBJ1-3,CASSFDRARSGNTIYF,TGCGCCAGCAGCTTTGACAGGGCCCGCTCTGGAAACACCATATATTTT
-,-,15,TRBV6-2/TRBV6-3,TRBJ2-4,CASSYQFEGENIQYF,TGTGCCAGCAGTTACCAGTTTGAGGGAGAGAACATTCAGTACTTC
-,TRBD2,18,TRBV2,TRBJ2-3,CATLRRASGRFYTDTQYF,TGTGCCACCCTTCGAAGGGCTAGCGGGAGATTTTATACAGATACGCAGTATTTT
-,-,15,TRBV5-8,TRBJ1-4,CASSYNRDPGGKLFF,TGTGCCAGCAGTTATAATCGGGACCCCGGGGGAAAACTGTTTTTT
once,TRBD2,18,TRBV14,TRBJ2-1,CASSQDRGSGGYYNEQFF,TGTGCCAGCAGCCAAGATCGTGGTAGCGGGGGATATTACAATGAGCAGTTCTTC